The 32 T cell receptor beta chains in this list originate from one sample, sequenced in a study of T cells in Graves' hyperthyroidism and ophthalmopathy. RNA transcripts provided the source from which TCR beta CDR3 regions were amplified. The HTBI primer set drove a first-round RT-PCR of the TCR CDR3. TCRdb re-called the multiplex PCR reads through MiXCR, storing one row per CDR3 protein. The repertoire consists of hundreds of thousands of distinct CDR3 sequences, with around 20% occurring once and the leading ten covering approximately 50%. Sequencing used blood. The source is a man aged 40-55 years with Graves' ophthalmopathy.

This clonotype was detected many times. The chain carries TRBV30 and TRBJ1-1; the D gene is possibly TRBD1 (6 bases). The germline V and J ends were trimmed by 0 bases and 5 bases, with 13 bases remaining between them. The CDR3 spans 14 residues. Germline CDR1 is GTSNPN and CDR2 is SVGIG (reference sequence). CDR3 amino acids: CAWSVIPGVTEAFF. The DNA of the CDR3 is TGTGCCTGGAGTGTGATCCCAGGGGTAACTGAAGCTTTCTTT.

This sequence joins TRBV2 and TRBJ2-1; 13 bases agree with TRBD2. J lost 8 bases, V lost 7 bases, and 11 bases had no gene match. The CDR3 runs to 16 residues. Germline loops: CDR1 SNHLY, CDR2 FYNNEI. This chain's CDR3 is CASTARTSGRGHEQFF. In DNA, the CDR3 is TGTGCCAGCACCGCGAGGACTAGCGGGAGAGGGCATGAGCAGTTCTTC.

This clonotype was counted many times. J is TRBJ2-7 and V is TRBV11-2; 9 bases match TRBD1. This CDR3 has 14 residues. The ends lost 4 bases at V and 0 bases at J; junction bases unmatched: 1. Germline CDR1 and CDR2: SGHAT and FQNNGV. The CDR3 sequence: CASSWDRASYEQYF. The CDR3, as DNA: TGTGCCAGCAGCTGGGACAGGGCCTCCTACGAGCAGTACTTC.

The CDR3, as DNA: TGTGCCAGCGGTCCCCTTGCTAGCGGGGGCCAAGAGACCCAGTACTTC. Protein product: CASGPLASGGQETQYF. The V and J genes are TRBV11-2 and TRBJ2-5; TRBD2 agrees at 10 bases. V lost 8 bases to trimming and J lost 1 base; unmatched junction nucleotides: 10. CDR3 size: 16 residues. Germline lookup yields CDR1 SGHAT and CDR2 FQNNGV. Drawing the rest from reference TRBV11-2 and TRBJ2-5, the complete variable domain is EAGVAQSPRYKIIEKRQSVAFWCNPISGHATLYWYQQILGQGPKLLIQFQNNGVVDDSQLPKDRFSAERLKGVDSTLKIQPAKLEDSAVYLCASGPLASGGQETQYFGPGTRLLVL.

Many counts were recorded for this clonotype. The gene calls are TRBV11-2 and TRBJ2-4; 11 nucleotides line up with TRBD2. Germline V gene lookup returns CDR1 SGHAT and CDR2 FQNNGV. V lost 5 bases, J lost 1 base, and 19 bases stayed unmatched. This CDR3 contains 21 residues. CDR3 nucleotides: TGTGCCAGCAGCCCAAACGCCTGGGGATATAGCGGGAGGGTGGCCAAAAACATTCAGTACTTC. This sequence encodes CASSPNAWGYSGRVAKNIQYF.

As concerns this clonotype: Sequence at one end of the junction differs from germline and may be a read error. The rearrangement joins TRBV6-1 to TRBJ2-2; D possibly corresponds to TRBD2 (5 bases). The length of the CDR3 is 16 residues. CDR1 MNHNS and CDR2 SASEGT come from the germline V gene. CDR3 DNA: TGTGCCAGCAGAGAAGGAGGACGGAAGAACACTGGGGAGCTGTTTTTT. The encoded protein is CASREGGRKNTGELFF.

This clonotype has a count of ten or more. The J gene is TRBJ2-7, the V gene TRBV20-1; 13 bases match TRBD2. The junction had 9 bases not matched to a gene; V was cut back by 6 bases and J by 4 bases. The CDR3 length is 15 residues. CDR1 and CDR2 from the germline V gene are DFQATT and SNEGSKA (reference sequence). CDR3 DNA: TGCAGTGCGATAGGACTAGCGGGAGTAGGTTACGAGCAGTACTTC. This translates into CSAIGLAGVGYEQYF.

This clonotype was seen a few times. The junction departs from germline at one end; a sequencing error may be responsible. The CDR3 region is CASSPPDRGDTEASF. CDR3 sequence (DNA): TGCGCCAGCAGCCCCCCGGACAGAGGGGACACTGAAGCTTCCTTT. V and J are TRBV5-1 and TRBJ1-1; maybe TRBD1 (6 bases). Germline CDR1 and CDR2: SGHRS and YFSETQ. The length of the CDR3 is 15 residues. Full variable domain (remainder filled in from reference TRBV5-1 and TRBJ1-1): KAGVTQTPRYLIKTRGQQVTLSCSPISGHRSVSWYQQTPGQGLQFLFEYFSETQRNKGNFPGRFSGRQFSNSRSEMNVSTLELGDSALYLCASSPPDRGDTEASFGQGTRLTVV.

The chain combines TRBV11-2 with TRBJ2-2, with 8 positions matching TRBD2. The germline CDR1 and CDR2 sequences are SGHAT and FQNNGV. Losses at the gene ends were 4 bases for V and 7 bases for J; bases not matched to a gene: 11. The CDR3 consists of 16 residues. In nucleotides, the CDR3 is TGTGCCAGCAGCTACTGGGGCGGGACTAGGAACGGGGAGCTGTTTTTT. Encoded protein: CASSYWGGTRNGELFF.

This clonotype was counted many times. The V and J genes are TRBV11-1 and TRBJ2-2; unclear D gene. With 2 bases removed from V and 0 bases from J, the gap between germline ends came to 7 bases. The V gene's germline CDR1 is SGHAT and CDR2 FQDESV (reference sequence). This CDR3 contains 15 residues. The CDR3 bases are TGTGCCAGCAGCTTAAATGCGGCGAACACCGGGGAGCTGTTTTTT. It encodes CASSLNAANTGELFF. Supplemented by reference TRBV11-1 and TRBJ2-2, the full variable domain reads EAEVAQSPRYKITEKSQAVAFWCDPISGHATLYWYRQILGQGPELLVQFQDESVVDDSQLPKDRFSAERLKGVDSTLKIQPAELGDSAMYLCASSLNAANTGELFFGEGSRLTVL.

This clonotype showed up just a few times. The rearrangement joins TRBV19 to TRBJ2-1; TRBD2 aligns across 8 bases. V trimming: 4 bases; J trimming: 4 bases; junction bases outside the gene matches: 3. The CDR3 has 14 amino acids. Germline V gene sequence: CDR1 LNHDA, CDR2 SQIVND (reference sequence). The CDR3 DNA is TGTGCCAGTAGTAAGCGGGGGTCGTACAATGAGCAGTTCTTC. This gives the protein CASSKRGSYNEQFF.

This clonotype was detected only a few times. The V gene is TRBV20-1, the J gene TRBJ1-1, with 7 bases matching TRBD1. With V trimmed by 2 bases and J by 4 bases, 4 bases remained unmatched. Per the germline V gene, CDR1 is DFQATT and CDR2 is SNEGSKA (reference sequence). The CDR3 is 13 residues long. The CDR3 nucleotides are TGCAGTGCTAGAATCAGGGGGAGCACTGAAGCTTTCTTT. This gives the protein CSARIRGSTEAFF.

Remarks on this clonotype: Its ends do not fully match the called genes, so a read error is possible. In DNA, the CDR3 is TGTGCCAGCAGTTTGAGACTAGCGGGGGAGCTAGCCAAAAACACTCAGTACTTC. It specifies CASSLRLAGELAKNTQYF. The genes are TRBV2 and TRBJ2-4; 12 nucleotides match TRBD2. This CDR3 has 18 amino acids. CDR1 is SNHLY, CDR2 FYNNEI, per germline.

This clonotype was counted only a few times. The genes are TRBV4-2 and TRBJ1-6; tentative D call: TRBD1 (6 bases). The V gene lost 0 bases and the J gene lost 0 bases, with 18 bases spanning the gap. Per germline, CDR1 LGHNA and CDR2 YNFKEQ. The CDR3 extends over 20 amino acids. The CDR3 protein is CASSQEPATGRSSYNSPLHF. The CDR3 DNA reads TGTGCCAGCAGCCAAGAACCTGCGACAGGACGTAGCTCCTATAATTCACCCCTCCACTTT.

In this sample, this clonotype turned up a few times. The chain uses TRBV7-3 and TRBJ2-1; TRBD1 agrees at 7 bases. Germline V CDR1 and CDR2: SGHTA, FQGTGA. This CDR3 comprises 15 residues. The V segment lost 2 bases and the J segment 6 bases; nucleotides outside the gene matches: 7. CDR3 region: CASSLGGQKFNEQFF. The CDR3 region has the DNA TGTGCCAGCAGCTTAGGGGGACAGAAGTTCAATGAGCAGTTCTTC.

The CDR3 sequence is CSAAGTSPPEQFF. The DNA of the CDR3 is TGCAGTGCCGCGGGGACTAGCCCGCCTGAGCAGTTCTTC. The chain links TRBV20-1 to TRBJ2-1, with 9 bases that match TRBD2. Germline trimming cut 6 bases from V and 9 bases from J; bases unmatched to any gene: 9. This CDR3 is 13 amino acids long. Germline values: CDR1 DFQATT, CDR2 SNEGSKA (reference sequence).

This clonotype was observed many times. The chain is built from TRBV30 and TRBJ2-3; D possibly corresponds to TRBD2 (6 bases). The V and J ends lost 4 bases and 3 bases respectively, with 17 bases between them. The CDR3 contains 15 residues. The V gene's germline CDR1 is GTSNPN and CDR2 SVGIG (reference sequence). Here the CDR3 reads CAWTEGIIRTDTQYF. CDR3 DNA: TGTGCCTGGACGGAGGGGATCATCAGGACAGATACGCAGTATTTT.

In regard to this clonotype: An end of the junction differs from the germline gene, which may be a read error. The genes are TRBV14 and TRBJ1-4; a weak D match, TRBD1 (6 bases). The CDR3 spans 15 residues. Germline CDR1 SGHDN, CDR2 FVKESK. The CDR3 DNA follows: TGTGCCAGCAGCCAATTCAGGACAGCTGCGGAAAGACTGTTTTTT. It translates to CASSQFRTAAERLFF.

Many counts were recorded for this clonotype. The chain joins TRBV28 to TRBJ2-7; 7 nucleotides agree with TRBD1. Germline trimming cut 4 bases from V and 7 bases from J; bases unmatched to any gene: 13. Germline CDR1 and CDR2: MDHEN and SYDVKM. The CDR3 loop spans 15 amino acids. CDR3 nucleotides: TGTGCCAGCAGTTCGGGACAGTTTCGAGTGGGGGAGCAGTACTTC. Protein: CASSSGQFRVGEQYF.

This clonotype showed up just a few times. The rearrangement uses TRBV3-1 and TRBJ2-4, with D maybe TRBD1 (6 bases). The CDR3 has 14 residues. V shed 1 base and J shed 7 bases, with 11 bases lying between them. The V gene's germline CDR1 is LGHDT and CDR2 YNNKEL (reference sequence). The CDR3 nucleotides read TGTGCCAGCAGCCAAGCGGACAGCAGCAACATTCAGTACTTC. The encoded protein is CASSQADSSNIQYF.

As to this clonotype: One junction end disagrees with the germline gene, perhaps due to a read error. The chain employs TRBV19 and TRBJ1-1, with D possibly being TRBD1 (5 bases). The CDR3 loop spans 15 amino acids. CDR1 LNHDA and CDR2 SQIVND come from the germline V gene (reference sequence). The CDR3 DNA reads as TGTGCCAGCGGACCTCGAGGGGCCTCGAACACTGAGGCTTTCTTT. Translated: CASGPRGASNTEAFF. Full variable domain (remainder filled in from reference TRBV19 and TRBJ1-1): DGGITQSPKYLFRKEGQNVTLSCEQNLNHDAMYWYRQDPGQGLRLIYYSQIVNDFQKGDIAEGYSVSREKKESFPLTVTSAQKNPTAFYLCASGPRGASNTEAFFGQGTRLTVV.

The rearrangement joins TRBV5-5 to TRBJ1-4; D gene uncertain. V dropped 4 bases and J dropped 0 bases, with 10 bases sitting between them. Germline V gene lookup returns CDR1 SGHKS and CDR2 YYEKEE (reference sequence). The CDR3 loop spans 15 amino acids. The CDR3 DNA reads TGTGCCAGCAGCCCCGGGATTGCAACTAATGAAAAACTGTTTTTT. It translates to CASSPGIATNEKLFF.

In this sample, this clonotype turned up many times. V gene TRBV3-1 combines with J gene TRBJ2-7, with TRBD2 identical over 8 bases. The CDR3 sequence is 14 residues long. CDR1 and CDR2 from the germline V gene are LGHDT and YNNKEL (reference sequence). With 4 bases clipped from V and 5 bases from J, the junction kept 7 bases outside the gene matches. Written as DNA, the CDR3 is TGTGCCAGCAGCCTGGCGGGGGGTTCGGACGAGCAGTACTTC. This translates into CASSLAGGSDEQYF.

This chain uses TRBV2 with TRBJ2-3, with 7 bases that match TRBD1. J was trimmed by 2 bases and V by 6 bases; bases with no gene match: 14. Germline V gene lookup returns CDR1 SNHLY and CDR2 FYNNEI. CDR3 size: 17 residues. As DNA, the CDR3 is TGTGCCAGCAGAGCCAGAGCCGGGACAGCCTACACAGATACGCAGTATTTT. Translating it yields CASRARAGTAYTDTQYF.

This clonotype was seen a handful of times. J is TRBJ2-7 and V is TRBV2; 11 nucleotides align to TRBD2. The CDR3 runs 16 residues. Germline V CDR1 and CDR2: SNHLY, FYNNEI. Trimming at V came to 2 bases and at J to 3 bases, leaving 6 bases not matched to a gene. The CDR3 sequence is CASSERLLAGVYEQYF. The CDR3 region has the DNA TGTGCCAGCAGTGAAAGATTACTAGCGGGGGTCTACGAGCAGTACTTC.

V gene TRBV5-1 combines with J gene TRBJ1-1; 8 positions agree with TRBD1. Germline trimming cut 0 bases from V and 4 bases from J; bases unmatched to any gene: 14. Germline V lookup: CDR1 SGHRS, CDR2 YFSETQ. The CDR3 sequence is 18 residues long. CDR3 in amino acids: CASSLEAQGARMRTEAFF. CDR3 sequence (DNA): TGCGCCAGCAGCTTGGAGGCTCAGGGGGCGAGAATGCGCACTGAAGCTTTCTTT.

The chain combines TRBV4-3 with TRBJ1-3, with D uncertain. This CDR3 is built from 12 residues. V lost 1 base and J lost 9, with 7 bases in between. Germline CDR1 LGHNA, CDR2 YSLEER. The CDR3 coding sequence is TGCGCCAGCAGCCAAGTCCGTAGCACCATATATTTT. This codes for CASSQVRSTIYF.

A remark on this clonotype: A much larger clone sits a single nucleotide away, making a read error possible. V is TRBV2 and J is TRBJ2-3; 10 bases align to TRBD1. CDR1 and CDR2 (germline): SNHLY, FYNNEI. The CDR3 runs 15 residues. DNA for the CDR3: TGTGCCTGCGCTAGGGACAGGGGTGTCACAGATACGCAGTGTTTT. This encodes CACARDRGVTDTQCF.

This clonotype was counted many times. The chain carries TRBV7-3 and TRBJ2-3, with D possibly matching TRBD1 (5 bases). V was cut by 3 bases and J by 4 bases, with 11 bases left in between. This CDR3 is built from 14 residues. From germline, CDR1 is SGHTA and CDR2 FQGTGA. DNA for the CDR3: TGTGCCAGCAGCTTCCAGGGTGGGGCAGATACGCAGTATTTT. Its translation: CASSFQGGADTQYF.

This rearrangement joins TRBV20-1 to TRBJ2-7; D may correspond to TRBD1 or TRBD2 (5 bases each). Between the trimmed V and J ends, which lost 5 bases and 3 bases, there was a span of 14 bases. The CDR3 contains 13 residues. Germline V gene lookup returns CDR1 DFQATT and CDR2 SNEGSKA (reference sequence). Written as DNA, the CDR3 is TGCAGTGCTTGGGACCGATTCCACTACGAGCAGTACTTC. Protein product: CSAWDRFHYEQYF.

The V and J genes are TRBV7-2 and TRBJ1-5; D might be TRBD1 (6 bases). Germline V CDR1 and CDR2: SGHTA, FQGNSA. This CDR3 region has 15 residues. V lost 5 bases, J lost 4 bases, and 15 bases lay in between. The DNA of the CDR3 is TGTGCCAGCAGCGCGGGGCCGGACAGTAATCAGCCCCAGCATTTT. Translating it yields CASSAGPDSNQPQHF.

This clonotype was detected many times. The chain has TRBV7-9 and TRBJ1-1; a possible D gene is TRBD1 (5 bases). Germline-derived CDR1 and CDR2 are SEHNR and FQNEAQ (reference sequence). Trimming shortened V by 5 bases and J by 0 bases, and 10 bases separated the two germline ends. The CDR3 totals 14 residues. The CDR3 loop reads CASSLDTLNTEAFF. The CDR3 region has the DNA TGTGCCAGCAGCCTGGACACCCTGAACACTGAAGCTTTCTTT.